This T cell receptor beta chain was found in a study of T cells in Graves' hyperthyroidism and ophthalmopathy. This clonotype was seen repeatedly, ten times or more. Its antigen remains unknown. The germline V gene has CDR1 SGHNT and CDR2 YENEEA. J was trimmed by 4 bases and V by 8 bases; bases with no gene match: 10. This CDR3 is 15 amino acids long. Patients aged 18 to 65 had newly diagnosed hyperthyroidism lasting under 2 months. The source material, RNA transcripts, was used to amplify TCR beta CDR3 regions. HTBI primers drove first-round RT-PCR of the TCR CDR3. Via MiXCR, TCRdb re-called the multiplex PCR reads, giving one row per CDR3 protein. The sample shows under 250,000 distinct CDR3 sequences, around 17% of them seen only once. Study observations and caveats: Researchers found most expanded thyroid clonotypes above 0.001 in blood as well. The model anticipated ophthalmopathy a median around 6 months pre-onset. In the analysis, a 13 V-J model separated ophthalmopathy from stable hyperthyroidism.

The sequencing input was blood. The chain links TRBV11-3 to TRBJ2-1; 8 nucleotides align to TRBD2. The sequence was obtained from a woman in her fifties or sixties with Graves' hyperthyroidism. CDR3 sequence reads: CASQNGLAVYNEQFF. The CDR3 DNA reads TGTGCCAGCCAGAACGGACTAGCAGTATACAATGAGCAGTTCTTC. The whole variable domain, remainder taken from reference TRBV11-3 and TRBJ2-1, is EAGVVQSPRYKIIEKKQPVAFWCNPISGHNTLYWYLQNLGQGPELLIRYENEEAVDDSQLPKDRFSAERLKGVDSTLKIQPAELGDSAVYLCASQNGLAVYNEQFFGPGTRLTVL.